This T cell receptor beta chain originates from a study of sequential checkpoint blockade in melanoma. Study-wide background: First-line arms were nivolumab then ipilimumab, or the reverse, randomized 1:1.

Germline CDR1 SGHAT, CDR2 FQNNGV. Trimming shortened V by 7 bases and J by 4 bases, and 18 bases separated the two germline ends. The CDR3 extends over 15 amino acids. Only in-frame clones appear in the TCRdb table, and some are missing; sequencing was by immunoSEQ multiplex PCR. The repertoire consists of some 10,000 clones, with roughly 76% occurring once and the leading ten covering 9% to 12%. Documented treatment: randomized to nivolumab then ipilimumab (arm A) or the reverse (arm B). From thawed PBMCs, live CD3+CD8+ cells negative for CD19 and CD56 were sorted. The chain is built from TRBV11-2 and TRBJ2-3; a possible D gene is TRBD2 (5 bases). The sample here was CD8+ T cells sorted from blood (inferred from file names), taken from a patient given nivolumab and ipilimumab in sequence. This TCR was recovered from a human donor with melanoma. CDR3 region: CASNLANPRADTQYF. In DNA, the CDR3 is TGTGCCAGCAATTTAGCAAACCCGAGGGCAGATACGCAGTATTTT. The full variable domain, its missing parts supplied by reference TRBV11-2 and TRBJ2-3, is EAGVAQSPRYKIIEKRQSVAFWCNPISGHATLYWYQQILGQGPKLLIQFQNNGVVDDSQLPKDRFSAERLKGVDSTLKIQPAKLEDSAVYLCASNLANPRADTQYFGPGTRLTVL.